This T cell receptor (beta chain) originates from a study of T cells in Graves' hyperthyroidism and ophthalmopathy. The junction had 8 bases not matched to a gene; V was cut back by 3 bases and J by 3 bases. CDR3 length equals 16 residues. Looked up from germline, CDR1 is MNHNS and CDR2 is SASEGT. What was amplified from RNA transcripts were TCR beta CDR3 regions. The HTBI primer set drove a first-round RT-PCR of the TCR CDR3. TCRdb redid the calling of the multiplex PCR reads with MiXCR, one entry per CDR3 protein. The sample holds roughly 600,000 distinct CDR3 sequences, roughly 15% seen once. There are many counts of this clonotype.

This clonotype was sampled from a woman aged 45-65 years with Graves' ophthalmopathy. The sequencing sample was made of blood. V and J are TRBV6-1 and TRBJ1-5, with 7 positions matching TRBD1. Written as DNA, the CDR3 is TGTGCCAGCAGTGATTACCGGGACAGTTACAATCAGCCCCAGCATTTT. It specifies CASSDYRDSYNQPQHF.